A selection of T cell receptor beta chains follows, all from one sample in a study of T cells in Graves' hyperthyroidism and ophthalmopathy. TCRdb re-derived calls from the multiplex PCR reads in MiXCR, one entry per CDR3 protein. The table lists 370,000 or so distinct CDR3 sequences, 20% to 30% of them singletons. The sequenced sample was blood. These receptors were obtained from a man aged 50 to 59 with Graves' hyperthyroidism. The CDR3 runs from the conserved cysteine through the conserved F or W. D genes are given only for firm matches. Size is stated for part of the rows, as once, few or many counts, or as a class when the clone is expanded.

d_gene,j_gene,v_gene,len,abundance,CDR3aa,CDR3nt
NA,TRBJ1-5,TRBV18,15,NA,CASSVDRGSNQPQHF,TGTGCCAGCTCAGTGGACAGAGGTAGCAATCAGCCCCAGCATTTT
NA,TRBJ2-3,TRBV7-3,14,few,CASSYGLETDTQYF,TGTGCCAGCAGCTACGGACTGGAAACAGATACGCAGTATTTT
NA,TRBJ2-1,TRBV20-1,13,NA,CSASSGAYNEQFF,TGCAGTGCTAGCTCGGGGGCTTACAATGAGCAGTTCTTC
NA,TRBJ2-7,TRBV27,15,few,CASRVSEGLIYEQYF,TGTGCCAGCAGAGTATCGGAGGGCCTCATTTACGAGCAGTACTTC
TRBD2,TRBJ2-7,TRBV29-1,16,NA,CSVGGLAGDPSYEQYF,TGCAGCGTTGGTGGTCTAGCGGGAGACCCCTCCTACGAGCAGTACTTC
TRBD2,TRBJ2-1,TRBV20-1,15,few,CSARISGTPYNEQFF,TGCAGTGCTAGAATCAGCGGGACCCCCTACAATGAGCAGTTCTTC
NA,TRBJ1-2,TRBV2,14,many,CASSADRMAYGYTF,TGTGCCAGCAGTGCCGACAGGATGGCCTATGGCTACACCTTC
TRBD2,TRBJ2-7,TRBV6-5,15,many,CASSYSGSGSYEQYF,TGTGCCAGCAGTTACTCCGGTAGCGGGAGCTACGAGCAGTACTTC
NA,TRBJ2-3,TRBV20-1,16,many,CSARDPRGLREDTQYF,TGCAGTGCTAGAGACCCTAGGGGACTCCGCGAGGATACGCAGTATTTT
NA,TRBJ2-5,TRBV7-2,15,NA,CASSVAPGDRETQYF,TGTGCCAGCAGCGTAGCTCCAGGGGACCGAGAGACCCAGTACTTC
TRBD2,TRBJ2-1,TRBV5-1,14,many,CASSLGTSAHEQFF,TGCGCCAGCAGCTTAGGGACTAGCGCGCATGAGCAGTTCTTC
NA,TRBJ2-1,TRBV7-2,12,NA,CASSTTRREQFF,TGTGCCAGTAGTACGACTCGACGGGAGCAGTTCTTC
TRBD2,TRBJ2-5,TRBV6-5,15,once,CASSYGGGSRETQYF,TGTGCCAGCAGTTACGGGGGGGGATCCCGGGAGACCCAGTACTTC
NA,TRBJ2-7,TRBV27,14,NA,CASSPYPDVYEQYF,TGTGCCAGCAGCCCTTACCCGGACGTTTACGAGCAGTACTTC
TRBD1,TRBJ1-1,TRBV6-2/TRBV6-3,13,NA,CASLPQGGTEAFF,TGTGCCAGCCTACCCCAGGGGGGCACTGAAGCTTTCTTT
NA,TRBJ1-1,TRBV7-3,14,few,CASSATGGGTEAFF,TGTGCCAGCAGCGCGACAGGCGGAGGCACTGAAGCTTTCTTT
TRBD2,TRBJ2-1,TRBV7-3,12,many,CASSLSGGQQFF,TGTGCCAGCAGCTTAAGCGGGGGGCAGCAGTTCTTC
NA,TRBJ1-1,TRBV18,13,many,CASSPALGGEAFF,TGTGCCAGCTCACCTGCTCTGGGGGGTGAAGCTTTCTTT
NA,TRBJ1-1,TRBV30,12,NA,CAWNRDWTEAFF,TGTGCCTGGAACAGGGATTGGACTGAAGCTTTCTTT
NA,TRBJ1-2,TRBV12-3/TRBV12-4,12,many,CASSYDGYGYTF,TGTGCCAGCAGTTACGACGGCTATGGCTACACCTTC
NA,TRBJ2-2,TRBV24-1,13,many,CATISPNTGELFF,TGTGCCACCATATCACCGAACACCGGGGAGCTGTTTTTT
TRBD1,TRBJ1-2,TRBV28,15,many,CASSPGGTVGYGYTF,TGTGCCAGCAGTCCGGGCGGGACAGTGGGCTATGGCTACACCTTC
TRBD1,TRBJ2-2,TRBV30,15,many,CAWSPYRGYTGELFF,TGTGCCTGGAGTCCCTACAGGGGGTACACCGGGGAGCTGTTTTTT
NA,TRBJ2-4,TRBV5-1,17,few,CASSLNTPRGPGDIQYF,TGCGCCAGCAGTTTGAACACGCCCCGGGGACCAGGAGACATTCAGTACTTC
NA,TRBJ2-2,TRBV9,14,NA,CASSVGSGAGELFF,TGTGCCAGCAGCGTAGGGAGTGGGGCCGGGGAGCTGTTTTTT
NA,TRBJ2-6,TRBV12-5,18,few,CASAEPDQEAAGANVLTF,TGTGCTAGTGCCGAGCCGGACCAGGAGGCTGCTGGGGCCAACGTCCTGACTTTC
TRBD2,TRBJ2-1,TRBV5-1,15,many,CASSGLAGGGNEQFF,TGCGCCAGCAGCGGACTAGCGGGAGGCGGCAATGAGCAGTTCTTC
TRBD1,TRBJ1-1,TRBV5-4,15,few,CASSLDRGQDPEAFF,TGTGCCAGCAGCTTGGACAGGGGGCAAGATCCTGAAGCTTTCTTT
NA,TRBJ2-1,TRBV6-2/TRBV6-3,11,many,CASSRDGEQFF,TGTGCCAGCAGCCGAGACGGCGAGCAGTTCTTC
NA,TRBJ2-7,TRBV3-1,13,few,CASSWGGANEQYF,TGTGCCAGCAGCTGGGGGGGGGCTAACGAGCAGTACTTC
NA,TRBJ2-1,TRBV20-1,13,NA,CSASRALANEQFF,TGCAGTGCTAGTCGAGCCTTAGCGAATGAGCAGTTCTTC
NA,TRBJ2-1,TRBV5-1,17,NA,CASSTRLRDNPSVEQFF,TGCGCCAGCAGCACGCGCCTCCGGGACAACCCGTCCGTTGAGCAGTTCTTC
TRBD1,TRBJ1-2,TRBV4-1,15,few,CASSQDPGQDSGYTF,TGCGCCAGCAGCCAAGATCCGGGACAGGATAGTGGCTACACCTTC
TRBD2,TRBJ2-3,TRBV7-3,16,NA,CASSRHSGRALDTQYF,TGTGCCAGCAGCCGTCATAGCGGGAGGGCCTTAGATACGCAGTATTTT
NA,TRBJ1-3,TRBV12-3/TRBV12-4,14,few,CASTLTVSGNTIYF,TGTGCCAGCACATTGACAGTCTCTGGAAACACCATATATTTT
NA,TRBJ2-1,TRBV7-8,14,few,CASSLDREYNEQFF,TGTGCCAGCAGCTTAGACCGGGAGTACAATGAGCAGTTCTTC
TRBD1,TRBJ2-7,TRBV28,15,NA,CASSRKPGQIYEQYF,TGTGCCAGCAGCCGTAAACCGGGACAGATATACGAGCAGTACTTC
TRBD1,TRBJ2-7,TRBV28,14,many,CASSVGQGSYEQYF,TGTGCCAGCAGTGTCGGACAGGGCTCCTACGAGCAGTACTTC
TRBD1,TRBJ2-7,TRBV5-1,15,NA,CASSLEGQGGREQYF,TGCGCCAGCAGCTTGGAGGGACAGGGGGGCCGGGAGCAGTACTTC
NA,TRBJ2-1,TRBV24-1,12,many,CATSFRDNEQFF,TGTGCCACAAGCTTTAGGGACAATGAGCAGTTCTTC
TRBD2,TRBJ2-2,TRBV2,19,few,CASTLPGASGRALTGELFF,TGTGCCAGCACCTTACCCGGGGCTAGCGGGAGGGCGCTCACCGGGGAGCTGTTTTTT
NA,TRBJ2-2,TRBV19,14,once,CASRTKGFRGELFF,TGTGCCAGTAGAACGAAAGGGTTTCGAGGGGAGCTGTTTTTT
TRBD1,TRBJ1-2,TRBV12-5,14,NA,CASGLGGQIYGYTF,TGTGCTAGTGGTCTTGGGGGACAGATCTATGGCTACACCTTC
NA,TRBJ2-1,TRBV29-1,12,few,CSVVAAYNEQFF,TGCAGCGTTGTCGCCGCGTACAATGAGCAGTTCTTC
NA,TRBJ2-3,TRBV29-1,11,NA,CSVGFTDTQYF,TGCAGCGTTGGGTTCACAGATACGCAGTATTTT